This entry lists 18 T cell receptor beta chains sequenced from one sample in a study of technical replicates of blood from a few donors. The repertoire was sequenced with immunoSEQ multiplex PCR; TCRdb's copy has only in-frame clones and lacks some. The sample records roughly 82,000 clones, 96% being singletons. The sample taken for sequencing was T cells isolated from PBMCs. These receptors originate from a human donor in good health.

This chain links TRBV27 with TRBJ2-1; 7 bases align to TRBD2. Germline CDR1 and CDR2: MNHEY and SMNVEV (reference sequence). Germline trimming cut 6 bases from V and 8 bases from J; bases unmatched to any gene: 10. CDR3 length equals 14 residues. The CDR3, as DNA: TGTGCCAGCAGCCTAGGGCGGGAGATCCATGAGCAGTTCTTC. Residues: CASSLGREIHEQFF.

The rearrangement joins TRBV5-8 to TRBJ1-2, with D perhaps TRBD1 (5 bases). V was clipped by 1 base and J by 3 bases, with 19 bases between them. Germline lookup yields CDR1 SGHTS and CDR2 YDEGEE. The CDR3 runs to 17 residues. For the CDR3, the DNA is TGTGCCAGCAGCTTGTCCACACACAGGCAAACCCACTATGGCTACACCTTC. Translation gives CASSLSTHRQTHYGYTF.

This chain uses TRBV6-1 with TRBJ1-4, with D unclear. The V end was cut by 0 bases, the J end by 4 bases, with 18 bases between. The germline CDR1 and CDR2 sequences are MNHNS and SASEGT. This CDR3 region has 18 residues. The CDR3 nucleotides are TGTGCCAGCAGTGAAGCTCTAATACCACAGCACCTTAATGAAAAACTGTTTTTT. This gives the protein CASSEALIPQHLNEKLFF.

The count of this clone is one. This chain connects TRBV25-1 to TRBJ2-3; D might be TRBD1 (6 bases). Germline values: CDR1 MGHDK, CDR2 SYGVNS. V gave up 8 bases and J gave up 1 base, with 10 bases separating them. The CDR3 length is 13 residues. CDR3 bases: TGTGCCAGCCGGACAGCCGGCACAGATACGCAGTATTTT. Protein: CASRTAGTDTQYF.

This clone was counted once. V gene TRBV4-1 combines with J gene TRBJ1-3; D gene ambiguous. Trimming took off 0 bases at V and 0 bases at J, with 6 bases between the two ends. In germline, CDR1 is MGHRA, CDR2 YSYEKL. CDR3 length equals 15 residues. The CDR3 nucleotides are TGCGCCAGCAGCCAAGAGGCAGTCTCTGGAAACACCATATATTTT. The encoded protein is CASSQEAVSGNTIYF.

J is TRBJ1-2 and V is TRBV19; no definite D call. V was trimmed by 5 bases and J by 8 bases, leaving 12 bases between them. Looked up from germline, CDR1 is LNHDA and CDR2 is SQIVND (reference sequence). The CDR3 extends over 12 amino acids. The CDR3 DNA sequence: TGTGCCAGTAGTTGGACTCTGGAGGGCTACACCTTC. The encoded protein is CASSWTLEGYTF.

The chain uses TRBV9 and TRBJ2-3, with 9 bases that match TRBD1. Germline V gene data show CDR1 as SGDLS and CDR2 as YYNGEE. Germline trimming cut 0 bases from V and 0 bases from J; bases unmatched to any gene: 8. The length of the CDR3 is 18 residues. The CDR3 sequence is CASSVGQGVAASTDTQYF. The CDR3 nucleotides read TGTGCCAGCAGCGTAGGACAGGGGGTAGCGGCTAGCACAGATACGCAGTATTTT. Supplemented by reference TRBV9 and TRBJ2-3, the full variable domain reads DSGVTQTPKHLITATGQRVTLRCSPRSGDLSVYWYQQSLDQGLQFLIQYYNGEERAKGNILERFSAQQFPDLHSELNLSSLELGDSALYFCASSVGQGVAASTDTQYFGPGTRLTVL.

The genes are TRBV9 and TRBJ2-3; tentative D call: TRBD2 (6 bases). Trimming removed 4 bases from V and 2 bases from J, with 14 bases in between. The germline V gene has CDR1 SGDLS and CDR2 YYNGEE. The CDR3 runs 15 residues. In DNA form, the CDR3 reads TGTGCCAGCAGCATATGGAGCGGGCCCACAGATACGCAGTATTTT. It codes for CASSIWSGPTDTQYF.

The chain uses TRBV7-3 and TRBJ2-3; 8 positions match TRBD2. V was pared by 8 bases and J by 6 bases, with 10 bases of the junction left unmatched. CDR1 is SGHTA, CDR2 FQGTGA, per germline. The CDR3 has 14 residues. CDR3 bases: TGTGCCAGCTCCCCTACGGGGGGGTCTGATACGCAGTATTTT. Translating gives CASSPTGGSDTQYF. The variable domain in full, completed from reference TRBV7-3 and TRBJ2-3, reads GAGVSQTPSNKVTEKGKYVELRCDPISGHTALYWYRQSLGQGPEFLIYFQGTGAADDSGLPNDRFFAVRPEGSVSTLKIQRTERGDSAVYLCASSPTGGSDTQYFGPGTRLTVL.

This rearrangement joins TRBV18 to TRBJ2-7; D gene ambiguous. CDR1 is KGHSH, CDR2 LQKENI, per germline. Trimming removed 0 bases from V and 1 base from J, with 7 bases in between. The CDR3 runs to 14 residues. Here the CDR3 DNA reads TGTGCCAGCTCACCACCTTCCGGGTCCTACGAGCAGTACTTC. It codes for CASSPPSGSYEQYF.

The V call is TRBV6-1, the J call TRBJ2-7, with a weak D call TRBD2 (5 bases). The CDR3 extends over 11 amino acids. Germline-derived CDR1 and CDR2 are MNHNS and SASEGT. Trimming removed 8 bases from V and 3 bases from J, with 8 bases in between. This chain's CDR3 is CASQRNYEQYF. In DNA, the CDR3 is TGTGCCAGCCAGCGGAACTACGAGCAGTACTTC.

Only one count was recorded for this clone. V is TRBV5-6 and J is TRBJ2-5, with D maybe TRBD1 (5 bases). This CDR3 comprises 13 residues. The germline V and J ends were trimmed by 2 bases and 4 bases, with 9 bases remaining between them. Germline V lookup: CDR1 SGHDT, CDR2 YYEEEE. For the CDR3, the DNA is TGTGCCAGCAGCTTTCAGGGTGGAGAGACCCAGTACTTC. This encodes CASSFQGGETQYF.

The V call is TRBV29-1, the J call TRBJ1-1; 12 nucleotides line up with TRBD1. The CDR3 totals 17 residues. V shed 4 bases and J 3 bases; nucleotides not matched to a gene: 12. Germline V gene data show CDR1 as SQVTM and CDR2 as ANQGSEA. The CDR3 DNA sequence: TGCAGCGTTGGGGGACTTCCGGGACAGGGGGCGTACACTGAAGCTTTCTTT. Protein product: CSVGGLPGQGAYTEAFF. The full variable domain, in which reference TRBV29-1 and TRBJ1-1 provide the parts outside the CDR3, is SAVISQKPSRDICQRGTSLTIQCQVDSQVTMMFWYRQQPGQSLTLIATANQGSEATYESGFVIDKFPISRPNLTFSTLTVSNMSPEDSSIYLCSVGGLPGQGAYTEAFFGQGTRLTVV.

This sequence joins TRBV15 and TRBJ1-5, with TRBD1 matching 8 bases. The CDR3 length is 16 residues. The J segment lost 0 bases and the V segment lost 8 bases, leaving 9 bases of the junction unmatched. Germline-derived CDR1 and CDR2 are LNHNV and YYDKDF (reference sequence). The CDR3 sequence: CATLPGGQASNQPQHF. In DNA, the CDR3 is TGTGCCACCCTCCCGGGGGGACAGGCTAGCAATCAGCCCCAGCATTTT.

The chain couples TRBV28 to TRBJ2-7, with a tentative D call TRBD2 (5 bases). Trimming took off 2 bases at V and 2 bases at J, with 10 bases between the two ends. This CDR3 has 14 amino acids. CDR1 and CDR2 from the germline V gene are MDHEN and SYDVKM. CDR3 region: CASSLPSTAYEQYF. CDR3 bases: TGTGCCAGCAGTTTACCTAGCACTGCCTACGAGCAGTACTTC.

V gene TRBV30 combines with J gene TRBJ1-3, with D possibly matching TRBD1 (5 bases). The CDR3 contains 13 residues. The V end was cut by 7 bases, the J end by 4 bases, with 14 bases between. Germline values: CDR1 GTSNPN, CDR2 SVGIG (reference sequence). This CDR3 is CAFAGVAGNTIYF. Here the CDR3 DNA reads TGTGCCTTCGCGGGGGTTGCAGGAAACACCATATATTTT.

The V and J genes are TRBV29-1 and TRBJ2-1; 9 positions match TRBD2. Germline CDR1 and CDR2: SQVTM and ANQGSEA. The junction had 2 bases not matched to a gene; V was cut back by 2 bases and J by 6 bases. This CDR3 has 13 residues. DNA for the CDR3: TGCAGCGTTGAACCAGCGGGAGGCAATGAGCAGTTCTTC. Translation: CSVEPAGGNEQFF.

The V and J genes are TRBV4-1 and TRBJ2-2, with 12 bases identical to TRBD1. This CDR3 region has 18 residues. With 4 bases clipped from V and 4 bases from J, the junction kept 10 bases outside the gene matches. From germline, CDR1 is MGHRA and CDR2 YSYEKL. CDR3 residues: CASSLSGTGGEVTGELFF. CDR3 nucleotide sequence: TGCGCCAGCAGCCTTTCCGGGACAGGGGGCGAAGTCACCGGGGAGCTGTTTTTT.